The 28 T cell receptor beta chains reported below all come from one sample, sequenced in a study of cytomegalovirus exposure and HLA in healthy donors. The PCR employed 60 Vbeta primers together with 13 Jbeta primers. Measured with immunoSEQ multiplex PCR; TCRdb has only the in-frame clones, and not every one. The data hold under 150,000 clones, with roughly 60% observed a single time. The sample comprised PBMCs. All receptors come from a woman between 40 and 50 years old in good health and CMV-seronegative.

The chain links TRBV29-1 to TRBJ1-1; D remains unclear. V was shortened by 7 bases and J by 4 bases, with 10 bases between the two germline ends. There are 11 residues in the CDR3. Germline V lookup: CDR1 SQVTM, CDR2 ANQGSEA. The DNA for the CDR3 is TGCAGCGGCAGAGGAGCCACTGAAGCTTTCTTT. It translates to CSGRGATEAFF. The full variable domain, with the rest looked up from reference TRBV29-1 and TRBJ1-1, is SAVISQKPSRDICQRGTSLTIQCQVDSQVTMMFWYRQQPGQSLTLIATANQGSEATYESGFVIDKFPISRPNLTFSTLTVSNMSPEDSSIYLCSGRGATEAFFGQGTRLTVV.

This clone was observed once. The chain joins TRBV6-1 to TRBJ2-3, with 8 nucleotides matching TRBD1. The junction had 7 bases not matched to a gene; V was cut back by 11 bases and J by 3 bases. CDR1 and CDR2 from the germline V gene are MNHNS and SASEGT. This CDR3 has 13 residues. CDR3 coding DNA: TGTGCCGCGGACAGGGAGAATACAGATACGCAGTATTTT. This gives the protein CAADRENTDTQYF.

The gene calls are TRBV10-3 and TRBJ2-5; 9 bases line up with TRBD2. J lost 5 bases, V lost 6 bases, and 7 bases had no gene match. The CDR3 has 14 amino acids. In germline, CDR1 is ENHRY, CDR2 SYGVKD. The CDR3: CAISISGGGETQYF. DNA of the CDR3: TGTGCCATCAGCATTAGCGGGGGAGGTGAGACCCAGTACTTC.

The CDR3: CASGLGTGFQETQYF. The CDR3 coding sequence is TGTGCTAGTGGCCTCGGGACAGGGTTCCAAGAGACCCAGTACTTC. The rearrangement joins TRBV12-5 to TRBJ2-5; 9 nucleotides line up with TRBD1. V lost 6 bases, J lost 1 base, and 6 bases stayed unmatched. This CDR3 has 15 amino acids. Germline V gene data show CDR1 as LGHNT and CDR2 as FRNRAP.

The CDR3 DNA reads TGCGCCAGCAGCTTGGGGGTCACAGGGGGCAGCGATGGCTACACCTTC. Translated, it gives CASSLGVTGGSDGYTF. The chain has TRBV5-1 and TRBJ1-2; 9 positions agree with TRBD1. This CDR3 contains 16 residues. Trimming cost V 0 bases and J 6 bases; bases outside gene matches: 9. Germline lookup yields CDR1 SGHRS and CDR2 YFSETQ. Variable domain in full (rest from reference TRBV5-1 and TRBJ1-2): KAGVTQTPRYLIKTRGQQVTLSCSPISGHRSVSWYQQTPGQGLQFLFEYFSETQRNKGNFPGRFSGRQFSNSRSEMNVSTLELGDSALYLCASSLGVTGGSDGYTFGSGTRLTVV.

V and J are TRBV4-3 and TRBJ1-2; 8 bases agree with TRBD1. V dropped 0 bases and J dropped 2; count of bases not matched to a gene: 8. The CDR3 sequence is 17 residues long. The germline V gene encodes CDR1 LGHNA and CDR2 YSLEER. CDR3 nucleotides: TGCGCCAGCAGCCAAGACCCCCCGACAGGGGAAAACTATGGCTACACCTTC. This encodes CASSQDPPTGENYGYTF.

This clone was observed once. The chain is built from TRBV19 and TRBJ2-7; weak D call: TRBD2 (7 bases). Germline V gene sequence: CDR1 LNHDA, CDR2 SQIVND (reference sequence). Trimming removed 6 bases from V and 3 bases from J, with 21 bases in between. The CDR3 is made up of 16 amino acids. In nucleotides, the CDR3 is TGTGCCAGTAGCTCCAAAGGGGGGCGGGGGAGCTACGAGCAGTACTTC. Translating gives CASSSKGGRGSYEQYF.

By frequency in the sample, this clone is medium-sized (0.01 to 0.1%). The CDR3 DNA is TGTGCCAGCAGTCCAACCACCTTCAGGGACGAGCAGTACTTC. This translates into CASSPTTFRDEQYF. The chain has TRBV6-6 and TRBJ2-7; weak D call: TRBD1 (5 bases). CDR1 and CDR2 from the germline V gene are MNHNY and SVGAGI (reference sequence). V was clipped by 5 bases and J by 5 bases, with 16 bases between them. This CDR3 contains 14 residues.

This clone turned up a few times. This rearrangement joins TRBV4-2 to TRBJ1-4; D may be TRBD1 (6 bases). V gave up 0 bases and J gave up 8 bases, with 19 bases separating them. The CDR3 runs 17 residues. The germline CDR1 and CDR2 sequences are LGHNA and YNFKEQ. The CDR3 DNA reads TGTGCCAGCAGCCAAGAATATGGTAGCCAGGGGAACGAAAAACTGTTTTTT. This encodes CASSQEYGSQGNEKLFF.

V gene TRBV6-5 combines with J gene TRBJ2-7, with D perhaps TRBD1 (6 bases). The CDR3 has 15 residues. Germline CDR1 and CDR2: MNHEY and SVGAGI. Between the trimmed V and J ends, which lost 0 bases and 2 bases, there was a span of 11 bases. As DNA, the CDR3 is TGTGCCAGCAGTTACTCGAAGACAGGTACCTACGAGCAGTACTTC. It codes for CASSYSKTGTYEQYF.

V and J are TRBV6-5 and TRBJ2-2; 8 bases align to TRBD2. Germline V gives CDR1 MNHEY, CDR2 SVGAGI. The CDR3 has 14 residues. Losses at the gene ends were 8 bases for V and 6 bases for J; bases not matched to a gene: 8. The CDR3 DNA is TGTGCCAGCCTTAGCGGGGAAGGCGCCGGGGAGCTGTTTTTT. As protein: CASLSGEGAGELFF.

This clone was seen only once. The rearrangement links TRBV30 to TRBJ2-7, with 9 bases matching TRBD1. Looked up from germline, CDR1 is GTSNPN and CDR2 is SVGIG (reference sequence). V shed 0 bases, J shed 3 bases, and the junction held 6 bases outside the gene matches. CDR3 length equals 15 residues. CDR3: CAWSVRGQGYYEQYF. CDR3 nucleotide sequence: TGTGCCTGGAGTGTAAGGGGACAGGGTTACTACGAGCAGTACTTC.

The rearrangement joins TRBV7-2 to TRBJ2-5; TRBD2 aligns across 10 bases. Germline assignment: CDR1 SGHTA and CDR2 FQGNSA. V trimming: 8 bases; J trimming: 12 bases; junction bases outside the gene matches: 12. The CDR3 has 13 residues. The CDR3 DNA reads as TGTGCCAGCCAATCTAGCGGGGGCCTCCGTAAGTACTTC. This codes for CASQSSGGLRKYF.

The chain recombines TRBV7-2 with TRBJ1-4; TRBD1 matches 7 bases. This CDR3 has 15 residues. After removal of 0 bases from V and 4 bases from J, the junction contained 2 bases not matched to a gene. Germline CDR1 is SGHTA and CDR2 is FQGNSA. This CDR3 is CASSLARQGNEKLFF. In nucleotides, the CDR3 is TGTGCCAGCAGCTTAGCTAGACAGGGTAATGAAAAACTGTTTTTT. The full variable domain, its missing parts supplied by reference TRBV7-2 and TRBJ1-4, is GAGVSQSPSNKVTEKGKDVELRCDPISGHTALYWYRQSLGQGLEFLIYFQGNSAPDKSGLPSDRFSAERTGGSVSTLTIQRTQQEDSAVYLCASSLARQGNEKLFFGSGTQLSVL.

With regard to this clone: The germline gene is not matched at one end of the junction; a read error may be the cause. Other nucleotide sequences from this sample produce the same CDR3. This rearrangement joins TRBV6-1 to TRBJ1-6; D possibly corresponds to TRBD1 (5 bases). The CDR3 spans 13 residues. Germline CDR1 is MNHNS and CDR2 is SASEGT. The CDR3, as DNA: TGCGCCAGCAGTTTCAGGGATAATTCACCCCTCCACTTT. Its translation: CASSFRDNSPLHF.

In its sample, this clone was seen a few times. For the CDR3, the DNA is TGTGCCAGCAGCTTGGCGGGGGTTCTTTCCTACGAGCAGTACTTC. Residues: CASSLAGVLSYEQYF. The chain employs TRBV5-6 and TRBJ2-7, with D maybe TRBD2 (6 bases). CDR3 size: 15 residues. In germline, CDR1 is SGHDT, CDR2 YYEEEE. Deletions cut 0 bases from V and 1 base from J, with 11 bases between.

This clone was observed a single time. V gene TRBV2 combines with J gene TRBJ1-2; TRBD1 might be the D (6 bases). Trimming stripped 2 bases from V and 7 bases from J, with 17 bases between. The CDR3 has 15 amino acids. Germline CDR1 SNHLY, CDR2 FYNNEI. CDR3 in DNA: TGTGCCAGCAGTGAAATTCAGGGGCCGTCTGCTGGCTACACCTTC. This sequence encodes CASSEIQGPSAGYTF.

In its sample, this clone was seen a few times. The CDR3 nucleotides are TGTGCCAGCAGAGAGGGGGACAATCAGCCCCAGCATTTT. Translation: CASREGDNQPQHF. The chain recombines TRBV7-9 with TRBJ1-5; possible D gene TRBD1, 6 bases. Looked up from germline, CDR1 is SEHNR and CDR2 is FQNEAQ (reference sequence). The CDR3 totals 13 residues. V shed 6 bases and J shed 3 bases, with 9 bases lying between them.

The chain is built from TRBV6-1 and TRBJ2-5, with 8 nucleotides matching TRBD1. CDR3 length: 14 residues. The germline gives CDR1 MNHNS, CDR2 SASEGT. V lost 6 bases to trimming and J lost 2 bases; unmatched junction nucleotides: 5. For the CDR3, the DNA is TGTGCCAGCAGCGGGACAGGCGTACAAGAGACCCAGTACTTC. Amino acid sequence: CASSGTGVQETQYF.

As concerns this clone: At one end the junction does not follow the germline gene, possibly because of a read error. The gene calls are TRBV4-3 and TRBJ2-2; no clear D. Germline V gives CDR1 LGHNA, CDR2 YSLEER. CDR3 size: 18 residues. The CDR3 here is CAGSQEPRGSTNTGELFF. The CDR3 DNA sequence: TGCGCCGGCAGCCAAGAACCGAGAGGCAGCACGAACACCGGGGAGCTGTTTTTT.

The CDR3 loop is CASTFGQGAEKLFF. The DNA for the CDR3 is TGCGCCAGCACCTTCGGTCAGGGGGCAGAAAAACTGTTTTTT. The chain employs TRBV4-3 and TRBJ1-4, with 8 bases identical to TRBD1. In germline, CDR1 is LGHNA, CDR2 YSLEER. This CDR3 has 14 amino acids. Unmatched junction bases numbered 9, after V lost 7 bases and J lost 8 bases.

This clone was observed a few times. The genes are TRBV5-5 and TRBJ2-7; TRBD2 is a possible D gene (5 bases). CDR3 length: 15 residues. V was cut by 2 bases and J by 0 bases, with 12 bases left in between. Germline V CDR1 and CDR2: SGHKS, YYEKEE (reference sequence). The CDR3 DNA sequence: TGTGCCAGCAGCTTCCTACTAGGTAACTCCTACGAGCAGTACTTC. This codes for CASSFLLGNSYEQYF.

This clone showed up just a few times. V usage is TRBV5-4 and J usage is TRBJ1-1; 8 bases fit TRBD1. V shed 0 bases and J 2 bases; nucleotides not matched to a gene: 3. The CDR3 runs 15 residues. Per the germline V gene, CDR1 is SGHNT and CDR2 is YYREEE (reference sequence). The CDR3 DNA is TGTGCCAGCAGCTTGGGAGGACAGGGTAACACTGAAGCTTTCTTT. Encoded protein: CASSLGGQGNTEAFF.

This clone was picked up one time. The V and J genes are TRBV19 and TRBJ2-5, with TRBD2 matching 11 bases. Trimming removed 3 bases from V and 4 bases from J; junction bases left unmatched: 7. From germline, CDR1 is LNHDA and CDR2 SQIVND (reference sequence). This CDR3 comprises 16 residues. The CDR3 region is CASSITGLAEVETQYF. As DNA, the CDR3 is TGTGCCAGTAGTATTACGGGACTAGCGGAGGTAGAGACCCAGTACTTC.

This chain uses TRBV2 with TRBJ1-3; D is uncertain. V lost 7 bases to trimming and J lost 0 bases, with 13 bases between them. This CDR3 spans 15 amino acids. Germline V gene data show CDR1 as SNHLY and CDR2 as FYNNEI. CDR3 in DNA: TGTGCCAGCATCCTCGACTGGCTCTCTGGAAACACCATATATTTT. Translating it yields CASILDWLSGNTIYF.

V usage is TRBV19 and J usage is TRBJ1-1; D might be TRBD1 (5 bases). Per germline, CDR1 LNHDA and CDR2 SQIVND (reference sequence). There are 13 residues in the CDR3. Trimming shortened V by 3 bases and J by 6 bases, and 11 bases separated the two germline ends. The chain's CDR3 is CASSITGDAEAFF. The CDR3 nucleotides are TGTGCCAGTAGTATTACAGGTGATGCTGAAGCTTTCTTT. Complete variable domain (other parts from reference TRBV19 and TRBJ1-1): DGGITQSPKYLFRKEGQNVTLSCEQNLNHDAMYWYRQDPGQGLRLIYYSQIVNDFQKGDIAEGYSVSREKKESFPLTVTSAQKNPTAFYLCASSITGDAEAFFGQGTRLTVV.

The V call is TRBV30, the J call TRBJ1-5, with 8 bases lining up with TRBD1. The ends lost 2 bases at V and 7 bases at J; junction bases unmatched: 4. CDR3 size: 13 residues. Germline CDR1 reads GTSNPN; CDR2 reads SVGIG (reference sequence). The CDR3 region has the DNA TGTGCCTGGAGTTCGGACAGGGAACAGCCCCAGCATTTT. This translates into CAWSSDREQPQHF.

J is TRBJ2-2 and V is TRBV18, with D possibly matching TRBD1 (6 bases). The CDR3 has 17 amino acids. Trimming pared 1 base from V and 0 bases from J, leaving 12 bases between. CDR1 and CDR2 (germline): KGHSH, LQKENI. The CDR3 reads CASSPQDRAANTGELFF. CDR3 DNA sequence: TGTGCCAGCTCACCACAGGACAGAGCAGCGAACACCGGGGAGCTGTTTTTT.